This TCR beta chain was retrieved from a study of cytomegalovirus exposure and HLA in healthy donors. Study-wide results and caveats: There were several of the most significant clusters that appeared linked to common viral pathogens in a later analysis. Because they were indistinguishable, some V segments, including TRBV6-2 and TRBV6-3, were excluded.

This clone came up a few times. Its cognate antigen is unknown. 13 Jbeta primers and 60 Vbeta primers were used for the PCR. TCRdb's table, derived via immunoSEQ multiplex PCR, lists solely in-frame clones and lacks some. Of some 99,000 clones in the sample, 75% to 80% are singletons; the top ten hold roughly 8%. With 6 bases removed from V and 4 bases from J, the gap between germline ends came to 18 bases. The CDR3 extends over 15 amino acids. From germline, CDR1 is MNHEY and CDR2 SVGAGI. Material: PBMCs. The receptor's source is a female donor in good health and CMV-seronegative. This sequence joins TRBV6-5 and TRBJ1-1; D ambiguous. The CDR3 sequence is CASRRISGSSTEAFF. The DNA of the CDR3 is TGTGCCAGCAGGAGAATTTCGGGGTCGAGCACTGAAGCTTTCTTT.